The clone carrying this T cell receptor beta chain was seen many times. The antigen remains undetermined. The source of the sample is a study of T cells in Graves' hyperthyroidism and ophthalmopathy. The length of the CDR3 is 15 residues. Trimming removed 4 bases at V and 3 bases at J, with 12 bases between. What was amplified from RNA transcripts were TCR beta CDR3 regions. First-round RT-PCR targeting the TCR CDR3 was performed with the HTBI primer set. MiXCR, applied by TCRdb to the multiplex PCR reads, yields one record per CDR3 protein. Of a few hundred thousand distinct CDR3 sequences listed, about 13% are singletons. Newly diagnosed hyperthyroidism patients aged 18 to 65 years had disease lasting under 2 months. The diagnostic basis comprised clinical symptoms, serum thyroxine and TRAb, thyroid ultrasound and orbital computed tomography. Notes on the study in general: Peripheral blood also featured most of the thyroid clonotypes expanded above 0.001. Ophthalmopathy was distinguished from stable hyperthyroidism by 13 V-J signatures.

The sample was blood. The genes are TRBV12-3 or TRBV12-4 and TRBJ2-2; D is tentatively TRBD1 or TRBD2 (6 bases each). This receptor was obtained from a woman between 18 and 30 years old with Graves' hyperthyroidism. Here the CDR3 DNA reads TGTGCCAGCAGTTCAGGGGAGGTTTACACCGGGGAGCTGTTTTTT. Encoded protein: CASSSGEVYTGELFF.